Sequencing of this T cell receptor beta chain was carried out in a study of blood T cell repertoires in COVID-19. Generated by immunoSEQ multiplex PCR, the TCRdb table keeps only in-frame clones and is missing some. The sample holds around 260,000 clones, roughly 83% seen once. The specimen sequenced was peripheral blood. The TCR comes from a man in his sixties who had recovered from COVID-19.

The CDR3 region has the DNA TGTGCCAGCAGCCTAGGACTGTCACGGTACTTC. Translating gives CASSLGLSRYF. V and J are TRBV7-9 and TRBJ2-5; possible D gene TRBD2, 5 bases. The V end was cut by 5 bases, the J end by 13 bases, with 14 bases between. Germline loops: CDR1 SEHNR, CDR2 FQNEAQ (reference sequence). The CDR3 length is 11 residues.